One and the same sample provided the 26 T cell receptor beta chains below, sequenced in a study of molecular identifiers for immune sequencing clone quantification. MiXCR was run by TCRdb on the PCR reads, yielding one entry per CDR3 protein. The sample shows about 320,000 distinct CDR3 sequences, 20% to 25% of them seen only once. The sample taken for sequencing was naive CD8+ T cells from blood, with Jurkat cell RNA spiked in. Subset noted: FACS-sorted CD8+CD4-CCR7+CD45RA+ naive T cells. These receptors were collected from a human donor in good health. Some libraries in this study had Jurkat cell RNA spiked in.

This clonotype has a count of ten or more. The chain recombines TRBV6-5 with TRBJ2-3; D is uncertain. V shed 10 bases and J shed 6 bases, with 11 bases lying between them. This CDR3 comprises 11 residues. The germline CDR1 and CDR2 sequences are MNHEY and SVGAGI. The CDR3 is CAIPSRDTQYF. The CDR3 nucleotides read TGTGCCATCCCCTCTAGGGATACGCAGTATTTT.

Comment on this clonotype: With a much larger clone just one base away, this may be a read error. The gene calls are TRBV12-3 or TRBV12-4 and TRBJ2-3, with D perhaps TRBD1 (5 bases). The CDR3 has 17 amino acids. The CDR3 sequence: CASSSPGQGSSVDTRYF. Here the CDR3 DNA reads TGTGCCAGCAGTTCCCCCGGGCAGGGTAGTAGTGTAGATACGCGGTATTTT.

The rearrangement joins TRBV18 to TRBJ2-3; TRBD2 is a possible D gene (6 bases). Trimming took 3 bases from V and 0 from J, leaving 10 bases between them. The germline CDR1 and CDR2 sequences are KGHSH and LQKENI. The CDR3 runs 15 residues. CDR3 in DNA: TGTGCCAGCTCACCCCGGGGGTACAGCACAGATACGCAGTATTTT. It encodes CASSPRGYSTDTQYF.

Note on this clonotype: A read error is possible here, since a much larger clone lies one base away. The chain couples TRBV10-2 to TRBJ1-1, with a possible D match to TRBD1 (6 bases). V was shortened by 1 base and J by 4 bases, with 10 bases between the two germline ends. The CDR3 is 14 residues long. Germline V gene sequence: CDR1 WSHSY, CDR2 SAAADI. The DNA for the CDR3 is TGCGCCAGCAGTGAGTTGTTGGGGGCCACTGAAGCTTTCTTT. The encoded protein is CASSELLGATEAFF.

J is TRBJ1-2 and V is TRBV25-1; D is ambiguous. CDR1 and CDR2 from the germline V gene are MGHDK and SYGVNS. This CDR3 region has 15 residues. Trimming left V 2 bases short and J 4 bases short, with 14 bases between. The CDR3 is CASSEVGPKGYGYTF. The CDR3 bases are TGTGCCAGCAGTGAAGTAGGCCCCAAAGGCTATGGCTACACCTTC.

This chain connects TRBV27 to TRBJ2-1; tentative D call: TRBD1 (6 bases). The CDR3 loop spans 12 amino acids. CDR1 is MNHEY and CDR2 is SMNVEV in the germline V gene (reference sequence). Trimming took 9 bases from V and 11 from J, leaving 17 bases between them. CDR3 DNA: TGTGCCAGTAGAACAGGGTCAAATAAGCAGTTCTTC. It yields the protein CASRTGSNKQFF.

Notes on this clonotype: At one end the junction does not follow the germline gene, possibly because of a read error. The chain uses TRBV12-5 and TRBJ1-2; D perhaps matches TRBD1 (5 bases). The CDR3 is 16 residues long. The germline V gene has CDR1 LGHNT and CDR2 FRNRAP. CDR3 nucleotides: TGTGCTAGTGGTTTGGTTACCGGGAGGGGAGACTATAGCTACACCTTC. Protein: CASGLVTGRGDYSYTF.

This rearrangement joins TRBV19 to TRBJ2-7, with TRBD2 identical over 8 bases. Per the germline V gene, CDR1 is LNHDA and CDR2 is SQIVND (reference sequence). V trimming: 4 bases; J trimming: 3 bases; junction bases outside the gene matches: 5. CDR3 size: 14 residues. CDR3 sequence reads: CASSTTSAGYEQYF. DNA for the CDR3: TGTGCCAGTAGTACGACTAGCGCCGGCTACGAGCAGTACTTC.

The chain carries TRBV2 and TRBJ1-1, with a weak D call TRBD1 (5 bases). With 8 bases removed from V and 0 bases from J, the gap between germline ends came to 13 bases. Germline CDR1 is SNHLY and CDR2 is FYNNEI. The CDR3 has 14 residues. This CDR3 is CASQDTTLNTEAFF. CDR3 coding DNA: TGTGCCAGCCAGGACACAACGTTGAACACTGAAGCTTTCTTT.

The CDR3 nucleotides read TGTGCCAGCAGACAACAGGGGGCTTCCTACAATGAGCAGTTCTTC. This gives the protein CASRQQGASYNEQFF. The J gene is TRBJ2-1, the V gene TRBV27, with 9 nucleotides matching TRBD1. Germline V CDR1 and CDR2: MNHEY, SMNVEV (reference sequence). Trimming cost V 6 bases and J 1 base; bases outside gene matches: 4. The CDR3 spans 15 residues.

This chain connects TRBV7-9 to TRBJ1-5, with D uncertain. This CDR3 is built from 15 residues. Germline V gene lookup returns CDR1 SEHNR and CDR2 FQNEAQ (reference sequence). The V end lost 5 bases, the J end lost 4 bases, and 15 bases lay between the germline ends. The CDR3 spells CASSPTGLLNQPQHF. CDR3 nucleotides: TGTGCCAGCAGCCCCACCGGTCTACTAAATCAGCCCCAGCATTTT. Drawing the rest from reference TRBV7-9 and TRBJ1-5, the complete variable domain is DTGVSQNPRHKITKRGQNVTFRCDPISEHNRLYWYRQTLGQGPEFLTYFQNEAQLEKSRLLSDRFSAERPKGSFSTLEIQRTEQGDSAMYLCASSPTGLLNQPQHFGDGTRLSIL.

This clonotype has at least ten counts. CDR3: CATSERAGPNHYEQYF. For the CDR3, the DNA is TGTGCCACCAGTGAGAGGGCCGGGCCAAACCACTACGAGCAGTACTTC. The chain carries TRBV24-1 and TRBJ2-7; the D gene is possibly TRBD2 (5 bases). Trimming stripped 4 bases from V and 3 bases from J, with 18 bases between. The CDR3 extends over 16 amino acids. In germline, CDR1 is KGHDR, CDR2 SFDVKD.

This clonotype was counted ten times or more. The chain links TRBV2 to TRBJ2-3, with 11 bases matching TRBD2. The CDR3 runs 16 residues. The V segment lost 2 bases and the J segment 6 bases; nucleotides outside the gene matches: 7. CDR1 SNHLY and CDR2 FYNNEI come from the germline V gene. The CDR3 is CASSERLAGGGDTQYF. The CDR3 nucleotides are TGTGCCAGCAGTGAAAGGCTAGCGGGAGGCGGGGATACGCAGTATTTT.

This clonotype has at least ten counts. This chain links TRBV5-4 with TRBJ2-7; 7 bases fit TRBD1. Losses at the gene ends were 4 bases for V and 0 bases for J; bases not matched to a gene: 7. Germline lookup yields CDR1 SGHNT and CDR2 YYREEE (reference sequence). The CDR3 is made up of 15 amino acids. The CDR3 protein is CASSRRGQPSYEQYF. The CDR3 DNA sequence: TGTGCCAGCAGCCGTCGGGGACAGCCCTCCTACGAGCAGTACTTC.

In regard to this clonotype: This may arise from a read error, as a much more abundant clone is one base away. The V gene is TRBV6-5, the J gene TRBJ2-2; unclear D gene. CDR3 length equals 14 residues. Germline-derived CDR1 and CDR2 are MNHEY and SVGAGI. V lost 2 bases, J lost 8 bases, and 12 bases lay in between. The chain's CDR3 is CASSYPNGYGELFF. In DNA form, the CDR3 reads TGTGCCAGCAGTTACCCGAATGGTTATGGGGAGCTGTTTTTT.

J is TRBJ2-5 and V is TRBV2; TRBD2 matches 12 bases. This CDR3 comprises 14 residues. V lost 11 bases, J lost 2 bases, and 6 bases stayed unmatched. Germline V gives CDR1 SNHLY, CDR2 FYNNEI. CDR3 bases: TGTGCCGGACGGACTAGCGGGGTACAAGAGACCCAGTACTTC. Translated: CAGRTSGVQETQYF.

This clonotype was counted at least ten times. The chain carries TRBV10-3 and TRBJ2-5; D remains ambiguous. Germline V lookup: CDR1 ENHRY, CDR2 SYGVKD. Trimming stripped 0 bases from V and 3 bases from J, with 5 bases between. The CDR3 length is 13 residues. The DNA for the CDR3 is TGTGCCATCAGTGAGTCCCCCAAAGAGACCCAGTACTTC. Its translation is CAISESPKETQYF.

This clonotype occurred many times. This chain uses TRBV27 with TRBJ2-7, with 8 bases matching TRBD2. V dropped 3 bases and J dropped 4; count of bases not matched to a gene: 5. This CDR3 contains 14 residues. The germline V gene encodes CDR1 MNHEY and CDR2 SMNVEV (reference sequence). CDR3 protein: CASSFKRERYEQYF. CDR3 nucleotide sequence: TGTGCCAGCAGTTTCAAGCGGGAGCGGTACGAGCAGTACTTC.

This clonotype was counted at least ten times. The chain uses TRBV4-3 and TRBJ1-1; 9 nucleotides match TRBD1. The germline CDR1 and CDR2 sequences are LGHNA and YSLEER. The CDR3 is 15 residues long. V lost 3 bases and J lost 4; bases outside the gene matches: 6. CDR3 nucleotides: TGCGCCAGCAGCCAGTGGACAGGGGAGGCCACTGAAGCTTTCTTT. Its protein is CASSQWTGEATEAFF.

This clonotype came up once. A much larger clone lies a single base off, so this may be a read error. This chain connects TRBV27 to TRBJ2-7; D may match TRBD1 or TRBD2 (6 bases each). The CDR3 contains 14 residues. Germline-derived CDR1 and CDR2 are MNHEY and SMNVEV (reference sequence). DNA of the CDR3: TGTGCCAGCAGTTTATCTGCTAGGGGGGACGAGCGGTACTTC. The encoded protein is CASSLSARGDERYF.

The rearrangement links TRBV15 to TRBJ2-2; TRBD1 matches at 12 bases. J lost 6 bases, V lost 2 bases, and 13 bases had no gene match. The length of the CDR3 is 19 residues. CDR1 and CDR2 from the germline V gene are LNHNV and YYDKDF (reference sequence). Written as DNA, the CDR3 is TGTGCCACCAGCAGATCCCCGGTTGGGACAGGGGGCATGGCCGGGGAGCTGTTTTTT. Residues: CATSRSPVGTGGMAGELFF.

This clonotype has a single count. This could be a read error, since a much larger clone is one nucleotide away. V gene TRBV6-1 combines with J gene TRBJ1-1; D uncertain. This CDR3 has 12 amino acids. Germline V CDR1 and CDR2: MNHNS, SASEGT. CDR3 loop: CARSYAEPEAFF. In DNA form, the CDR3 reads TGTGCCCGCAGTTATGCGGAGCCTGAAGCTTTCTTT.

Here the CDR3 reads CASSITGWNSPLHF. Written as DNA, the CDR3 is TGTGCCAGCAGTATAACAGGGTGGAATTCACCCCTCCACTTT. The gene calls are TRBV12-3 or TRBV12-4 and TRBJ1-6; D perhaps matches TRBD1 (6 bases). This CDR3 comprises 14 residues. V gave up 5 bases and J gave up 7 bases, with 12 bases separating them.

About this clonotype: A much larger clonotype is one base distant, so this may be a read error. V and J are TRBV5-3 and TRBJ2-3, with D unresolved. TRBV5-3 is an open reading frame whose function is uncertain. CDR3 length: 16 amino acids. V was trimmed by 8 bases and J by 1 base, leaving 20 bases between them. CDR3 in amino acids: CASSRSPSTRTDTQYF. CDR3 coding DNA: TGTGCCAGCAGCCGGAGTCCATCCACCCGCACAGATACGCAGTATTTT.

This clonotype was observed many times. The chain couples TRBV5-1 to TRBJ2-3; D uncertain. Germline loops: CDR1 SGHRS, CDR2 YFSETQ. Trimming shortened V by 2 bases and J by 4 bases, and 8 bases separated the two germline ends. The CDR3 loop spans 13 amino acids. The CDR3 DNA reads as TGCGCCAGCAGCTTCACCGAAGCAGATACGCAGTATTTT. Protein product: CASSFTEADTQYF.

At least ten counts were recorded for this clonotype. This rearrangement joins TRBV28 to TRBJ2-2, with 8 bases that match TRBD1. This CDR3 comprises 16 residues. The junction had 8 bases not matched to a gene; V was cut back by 4 bases and J by 4 bases. In germline, CDR1 is MDHEN, CDR2 SYDVKM. The CDR3 sequence is CASSSGQVLITGELFF. In nucleotides, the CDR3 is TGTGCCAGCAGTTCGGGACAGGTCTTGATCACCGGGGAGCTGTTTTTT.